The clone carrying this TCR beta chain was seen a few times. Its antigen is unknown. Germline V gene sequence: CDR1 SGDLS, CDR2 YYNGEE. The CDR3 length is 14 residues. V dropped 3 bases and J dropped 6; count of bases not matched to a gene: 5. This entry comes from a study of identical twins' blood T cells. Across the whole study: Some 12 libraries, six alpha and six beta, gave some 50 million reads.

Study observations and caveats: Twin similarity might stem from environmental factors, not only genetics.

Each TCR cDNA library carried sample-specific barcodes on both ends. MiXCR, applied by TCRdb to the 5' RACE reads, yields one record per CDR3 protein. The sample includes about 370,000 distinct CDR3 sequences, roughly 31% of them seen just once. This receptor was obtained from a woman aged 18-49 years in good health. The chain combines TRBV9 with TRBJ1-1, with 10 bases lining up with TRBD1. The source material was PBMCs. Here the CDR3 reads CASSGTGGASEAFF. CDR3 DNA sequence: TGTGCCAGCAGCGGGACAGGGGGGGCGTCTGAAGCTTTCTTT.